This T cell receptor (beta chain) was found in a study of spatial heterogeneity in lung cancer. The sample holds many counts of this clonotype. The antigen is unknown. Documented time point: blood at routine non-recurrence follow-up after resection. In germline, CDR1 is SQVTM, CDR2 ANQGSEA. The CDR3 is 16 amino acids. Trimming stripped 1 base from V and 3 bases from J, with 17 bases between. Overall study results and limits: Resection saw ubiquitous expanded tumor TCRs appear in blood more than follow-up did.

TCRdb called the 5' RACE reads again in MiXCR, with one record for every CDR3 protein. Of about 19,000 distinct CDR3 sequences listed, 8% to 10% were seen once; the top ten hold less than 40%. This specimen consisted of PBMCs, obtained at follow-up. The V gene is TRBV29-1, the J gene TRBJ2-3, with D tentatively TRBD1 (5 bases). The sequence was obtained from a female donor with early-stage non-small cell lung cancer. The CDR3 sequence is CSVEVGPGWQTDTQYF. CDR3 nucleotides: TGCAGCGTTGAAGTCGGGCCAGGGTGGCAGACAGATACGCAGTATTTT.